A selection of T cell receptor beta chains follows, all from one sample in a study of T cells after yellow fever vaccination. From the 5' RACE reads, TCRdb called clonotypes with MiXCR, one entry per CDR3 protein. The sample records 300,000 to 400,000 distinct CDR3 sequences, approximately 9% being singletons. The sequencing here drew on PBMCs, taken on the day of the first yellow fever vaccination. The receptor set was obtained from a man younger than 30 who received the YFV17D yellow fever vaccine. Both conserved end residues are part of each CDR3. The D gene is left open where the match is weak. Clone size is stated in some rows and not others, as once, few, many or a class when expanded.

TRBD2,TRBV11-3,.,TRBJ2-1,CASSLGRTSGVYEQFF,TGTGCCAGCAGCTTAGGACGGACTAGCGGGGTCTATGAGCAGTTCTTC
.,TRBV19,.,TRBJ1-1,CASSSQSSNTEAFF,TGTGCCAGTAGTTCACAGAGTAGTAACACTGAAGCTTTCTTT
TRBD1,TRBV5-1,.,TRBJ1-2,CASSLGDRENYGYTF,TGCGCCAGCAGCCTTGGGGACAGGGAAAACTATGGCTACACCTTC
TRBD2,TRBV20-1,few,TRBJ2-1,CSASRRSGGYNEQFF,TGCAGTGCCTCCAGGAGGAGCGGGGGTTACAATGAGCAGTTCTTC
.,TRBV4-3,.,TRBJ1-2,CASSQEQLGGVGGYTF,TGCGCCAGCAGCCAAGAGCAATTAGGAGGGGTGGGTGGCTACACCTTC
.,TRBV7-9,few,TRBJ2-5,CASIGQNQETQYF,TGTGCCAGCATAGGACAGAACCAAGAGACCCAGTACTTC
TRBD1,TRBV4-2,.,TRBJ2-3,CASSQDGQGASTDTQYF,TGTGCCAGCAGCCAAGATGGGCAGGGGGCAAGCACAGATACGCAGTATTTT
TRBD1,TRBV20-1,.,TRBJ1-4,CSARQGAILFF,TGCAGTGCCAGACAGGGGGCGATTCTGTTTTTT
TRBD1,TRBV5-4,few,TRBJ1-4,CASSLREGQGYEKLFF,TGTGCCAGCAGCCTCCGCGAGGGACAGGGTTATGAAAAACTGTTTTTT
.,TRBV10-3,.,TRBJ2-5,CAISESGVGETQYF,TGTGCCATCAGTGAGTCCGGGGTGGGAGAGACCCAGTACTTC
.,TRBV6-5,few,TRBJ2-3,CASKIGEDTQYF,TGTGCCAGTAAGATTGGAGAGGATACGCAGTATTTT
.,TRBV5-8,.,TRBJ2-4,CASSPLGHGSKNIQYF,TGTGCCAGCAGCCCCCTGGGGCACGGGAGCAAAAACATTCAGTACTTC
.,TRBV12-3/TRBV12-4,.,TRBJ2-5,CASSPAGTQYF,TGTGCCAGCAGCCCCGCCGGGACCCAGTACTTC
.,TRBV6-2/TRBV6-3,few,TRBJ1-1,CASSYLGVRTEAFF,TGTGCCAGCAGTTACCTCGGGGTGAGGACTGAAGCTTTCTTT
.,TRBV2,.,TRBJ1-5,CASSERARAYNQPQHF,TGTGCCAGCAGTGAAAGGGCCAGGGCATACAATCAGCCCCAGCATTTT
.,TRBV6-2/TRBV6-3,few,TRBJ2-3,CASSPGRYAQYF,TGTGCCAGCAGTCCGGGACGGTATGCGCAGTATTTT
.,TRBV5-5,.,TRBJ2-1,CASSLIAANEQFF,TGTGCCAGCAGCTTGATTGCCGCCAATGAGCAGTTCTTC
TRBD1,TRBV27,few,TRBJ2-1,CASSPTGGEYNEQFF,TGTGCCAGCAGTCCGACAGGGGGCGAATACAATGAGCAGTTCTTC
.,TRBV6-5,few,TRBJ2-7,CASSYRQSYEQYF,TGTGCCAGCAGTTATCGACAGTCCTACGAGCAGTACTTC
TRBD2,TRBV7-2,few,TRBJ2-1,CASSFWTSTHEQFF,TGTGCCAGCAGCTTCTGGACTAGCACCCATGAGCAGTTCTTC
.,TRBV5-1,many,TRBJ2-3,CASRSGASTDTQYF,TGCGCCAGCCGCTCCGGGGCTAGCACAGATACGCAGTATTTT
.,TRBV11-2,few,TRBJ2-5,CASSTARGWETQYF,TGTGCCAGCAGCACCGCTAGAGGGTGGGAGACCCAGTACTTC
TRBD2,TRBV5-1,.,TRBJ2-5,CASSAPLAGLGETQYF,TGCGCCAGCAGCGCCCCCCTAGCGGGGTTAGGAGAGACCCAGTACTTC
.,TRBV2,few,TRBJ1-1,CASQLQGEAFF,TGTGCCAGTCAGCTACAGGGTGAAGCTTTCTTT
.,TRBV20-1,.,TRBJ1-1,CSARSSGTDTEAFF,TGCAGTGCTAGAAGCTCAGGGACCGACACTGAAGCTTTCTTT
TRBD1,TRBV4-3,.,TRBJ2-2,CASSHRTGVEYTGELFF,TGCGCCAGCAGCCACAGGACAGGGGTTGAGTACACCGGGGAGCTGTTTTTT
.,TRBV27,.,TRBJ1-1,CASSPTQGNTEAFF,TGTGCCAGCAGCCCTACTCAGGGGAACACTGAAGCTTTCTTT
.,TRBV4-2,many,TRBJ1-2,CASSQENADGGYTF,TGTGCCAGCAGCCAAGAGAACGCGGACGGTGGCTACACCTTC
.,TRBV20-1,many,TRBJ2-3,CSASTDTQYF,TGCAGTGCAAGCACAGATACGCAGTATTTT
TRBD2,TRBV7-6,many,TRBJ2-1,CASSSTLLAGGLNEQFF,TGTGCCAGCAGCTCAACTTTACTAGCGGGGGGTCTGAATGAGCAGTTCTTC
TRBD1,TRBV7-9,.,TRBJ1-3,CASSDNHRGSGNTIYF,TGTGCCAGCAGTGATAACCACAGGGGCTCTGGAAACACCATATATTTT
.,TRBV6-5,.,TRBJ1-6,CASSYSTNSPLHF,TGTGCCAGCAGTTACTCGACAAATTCACCCCTCCACTTT
.,TRBV20-1,few,TRBJ2-7,CSAGTVYEQYF,TGCAGTGCTGGGACGGTCTACGAGCAGTACTTC
.,TRBV6-1,few,TRBJ1-5,CASTEGAELQPQHF,TGTGCCAGCACCGAAGGGGCAGAACTTCAGCCCCAGCATTTT
TRBD2,TRBV6-2/TRBV6-3,.,TRBJ2-1,CASSYGLAADEQFF,TGTGCCAGCAGTTACGGGCTAGCGGCGGATGAGCAGTTCTTC
TRBD2,TRBV5-1,few,TRBJ2-1,CASSLDPGGDEQFF,TGCGCCAGCAGCTTGGATCCCGGGGGGGATGAGCAGTTCTTC
.,TRBV6-5,few,TRBJ2-1,CASSNEWAEQFF,TGTGCCAGCAGTAACGAGTGGGCTGAGCAGTTCTTC
.,TRBV7-2,many,TRBJ2-1,CASSLESGSSYNEQFF,TGTGCCAGCAGCTTAGAATCGGGGAGCTCCTACAATGAGCAGTTCTTC
.,TRBV28,few,TRBJ1-1,CASNGPWLNTEAFF,TGTGCCAGCAATGGACCTTGGTTGAACACTGAAGCTTTCTTT
.,TRBV7-8,.,TRBJ2-1,CASSLALYSEQFF,TGTGCCAGCAGCTTAGCGCTCTACAGTGAGCAGTTCTTC
.,TRBV28,.,TRBJ2-5,CASSQGQIGETQYF,TGTGCCAGCAGTCAAGGACAGATCGGAGAGACCCAGTACTTC
TRBD2,TRBV10-2,few,TRBJ2-2,CASSGTSGGASGELFF,TGCGCCAGCTCCGGGACTAGCGGGGGGGCCTCCGGGGAGCTGTTTTTT